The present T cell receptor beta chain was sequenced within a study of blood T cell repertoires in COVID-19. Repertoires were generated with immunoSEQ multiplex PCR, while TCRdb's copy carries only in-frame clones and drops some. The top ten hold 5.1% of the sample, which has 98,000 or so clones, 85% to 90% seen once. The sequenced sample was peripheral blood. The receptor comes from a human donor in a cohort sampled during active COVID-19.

CDR3 in amino acids: CASSISVITEAFF. In nucleotides, the CDR3 is TGTGCCAGCTCGATCAGCGTAATCACTGAAGCTTTCTTT. The rearrangement joins TRBV27 to TRBJ1-1; no clear D. V was shortened by 8 bases and J by 4 bases, with 14 bases between the two germline ends. CDR3 length: 13 amino acids. CDR1 MNHEY and CDR2 SMNVEV come from the germline V gene (reference sequence).